This T cell receptor beta chain is drawn from a study of Graves' ophthalmopathy and Graves' hyperthyroidism (dated by TCRdb to the late 2010s). Notes on the research overall: Peripheral blood was collected before any treatment was given, at the time of initial diagnosis. TCR beta repertoire signatures were used to distinguish Graves' ophthalmopathy from Graves' hyperthyroidism and to predict progression to ophthalmopathy. In total, 135 blood samples were TCR-sequenced: roughly 45 ophthalmopathy, some 75 hyperthyroidism and some 17 hyperthyroidism-to-ophthalmopathy patients. A discovery set of 90 to 100 patients (43 ophthalmopathy, fewer than 60 stable hyperthyroidism) was enrolled to explore V-J signatures distinguishing ophthalmopathy from hyperthyroidism. An independent validation cohort was composed of fewer than 20 hyperthyroidism patients and over 15 patients who later progressed from hyperthyroidism to ophthalmopathy. In roughly 6 hyperthyroidism patients, T-cell repertoires of thyroid tissue and blood were compared. Following sampling, methimazole starting at 30 mg daily was administered to hyperthyroidism patients, and high-dose intravenous methylprednisolone was administered to ophthalmopathy patients. The roughly 94 discovery patients were randomly divided into training and test sets at a 7:3 ratio. On the study overall, not on this receptor specifically: In validation, the model predicted ophthalmopathy progression with about 64% sensitivity and roughly 72% specificity; roughly 12 predicted patients were CT-confirmed with GO in a median of approximately 6.2 months. In cross-validation, the 13-signature model distinguished ophthalmopathy from stable hyperthyroidism with nearly 90% sensitivity and 81.08% specificity, while in the test set the corresponding values were about 80% and 75%. Most expanded thyroid clonotypes with a frequency above 0.001 also appeared in blood, which suggests that blood repertoires may reflect the immune response in the thyroid. No statistical method was used to predetermine the sample size, and group allocation was not hidden from the investigators.

Patients with ophthalmopathy had moderately to severely active disease, with a Clinical Activity Score of 3 or more, a NOSPECS grade of 4 or more, and a disease duration of less than 3 months. Patients with other autoimmune diseases, uncontrolled infections, pregnancy or lactation were excluded from the study. Diagnosis was based on clinical symptoms, serum thyroxine, TRAb, thyroid ultrasound and orbital computed tomography. Using Ficoll-Paque density gradient centrifugation, PBMCs were isolated from 9.5 to 10 ml of fresh peripheral blood. Total RNA was extracted with Trizol reagent and quality-checked on an Agilent 2100 Bioanalyzer. The germline V gene supplies CDR1 KGHDR and CDR2 SFDVKD. Trimming removed 7 bases from V and 5 bases from J, leaving 6 bases between the germline ends. The CDR3 goes from the cysteine to the phenylalanine over 11 residues. Just the 33-base CDR3 DNA is kept, in frame starting at base 1.

This clonotype came up many times. Its antigen remains unidentified. The input lacks base qualities; no much larger clone sits a single base away. For repertoire sequencing, TCR beta CDR3 regions were amplified from RNA transcripts. HTBI primers and the Qiagen OneStep RT-PCR kit were used in a first-round RT-PCR, which was followed by a second-round multiplex PCR, size selection and purification. The libraries underwent paired-end sequencing with 100 bp reads on an Illumina HiSeq2000. Per the authors' processing: SOAPnuke was used to process the reads, removing any read that contained adapters or uncalled bases, had a mean Phred below 15, or lacked an exact match to the constant primer or identifier. COPE v1.2.5 was used to merge high-quality paired reads. Clonotypes were defined as unique nucleotide sequences and were aligned to IMGT TRB V, D and J references using MiTCR v1.1. The analysis was limited to V-J combinations with a frequency above 0.0001, which together covered 99.2% of the repertoires. For each V-J combination, a TCR clonal expansion and chaos score was defined as the ratio of F50 clonal expansion to chaos observed in the TCRdist matrix. Welch's t-statistics and random forest were used to reduce the features to 10 to 15 V-J combinations, which were then used as input to a naive Bayes classifier. Thyroid-blood repertoire similarity was quantified with the Morisita-Horn index. The raw public data were reprocessed by TCRdb itself: fastp quality trimming at Q25, MiXCR clonotype calling, in-frame beta chains only. Rows with a matching CDR3 protein are joined into one entry that keeps the most common DNA and genes. V and J calls and clone size were set by TCRdb, not the authors. This sample is represented by roughly 500,000 distinct CDR3 sequences; approximately 15% of them were singletons. The leading ten clones occupy roughly 10% of the sample.

The specimen sequenced was blood. The sequence came from a woman in her twenties or thirties with Graves' ophthalmopathy. Donor details come from another sample of the same person, matched by shared clones. This chain joins TRBV24-1 to TRBJ2-3; the D gene identity is not certain. The CDR3: CATSRRDTQYF. The nucleotide sequence is TGTGCCACCAGCCGGCGAGATACGCAGTATTTT.